The sequence of this TCR beta chain was determined in a study of T cell changes during pregnancy in multiple sclerosis. Using immunoSEQ multiplex PCR, the repertoire was profiled, and TCRdb retains in-frame clones only, with some absent. The table shows around 81,000 clones, with roughly 92% occurring only once. This sequence was found in a female donor in good health, enrolled as a control in a pregnancy study. The input for sequencing was peripheral blood, taken after pregnancy.

This CDR3 reads CASSLQRGAAYEQYF. CDR3 nucleotide sequence: TGTGCCAGCAGCCTACAACGGGGGGCTGCCTACGAGCAGTACTTC. The chain recombines TRBV7-6 with TRBJ2-7; perhaps TRBD2 as D (7 bases). Germline loops: CDR1 SGHVS, CDR2 FNYEAQ. The CDR3 sequence is 15 residues long. The germline V and J ends were trimmed by 5 bases and 2 bases, with 16 bases remaining between them.